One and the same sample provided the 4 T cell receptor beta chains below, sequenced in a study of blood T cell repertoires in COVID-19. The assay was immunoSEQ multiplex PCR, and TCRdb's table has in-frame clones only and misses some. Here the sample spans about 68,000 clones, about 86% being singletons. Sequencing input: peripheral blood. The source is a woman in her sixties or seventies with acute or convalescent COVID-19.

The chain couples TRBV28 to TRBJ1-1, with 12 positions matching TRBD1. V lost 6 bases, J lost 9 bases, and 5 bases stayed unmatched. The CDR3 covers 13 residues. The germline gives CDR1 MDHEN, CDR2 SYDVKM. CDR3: CASSRGTGGKAFF. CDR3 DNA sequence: TGTGCCAGCAGCAGGGGGACAGGGGGCAAAGCTTTCTTT.

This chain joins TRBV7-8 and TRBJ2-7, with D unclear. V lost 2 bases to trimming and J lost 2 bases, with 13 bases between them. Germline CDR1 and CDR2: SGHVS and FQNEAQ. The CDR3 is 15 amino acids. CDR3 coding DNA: TGTGCCAGCAGCTTACTCGCTAGTACCGCCTACGAGCAGTACTTC. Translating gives CASSLLASTAYEQYF.

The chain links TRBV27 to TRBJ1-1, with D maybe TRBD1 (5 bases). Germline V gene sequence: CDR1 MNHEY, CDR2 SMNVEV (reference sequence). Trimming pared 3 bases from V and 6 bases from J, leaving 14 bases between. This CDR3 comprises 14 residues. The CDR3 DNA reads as TGTGCCAGCAGTTTTGTCCAGGGAAGGTCTGAAGCTTTCTTT. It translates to CASSFVQGRSEAFF.

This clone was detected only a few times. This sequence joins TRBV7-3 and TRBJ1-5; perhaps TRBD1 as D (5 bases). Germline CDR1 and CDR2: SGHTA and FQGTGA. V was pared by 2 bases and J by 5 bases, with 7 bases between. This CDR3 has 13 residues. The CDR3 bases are TGTGCCAGCAGCTTATTAGGGGATCAGCCCCAGCATTTT. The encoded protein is CASSLLGDQPQHF.